This record looks at one T cell receptor (beta chain) sequence and its context. In the authors' workflow: Amplification of reference gene primers was used by the study to estimate nucleated cell counts. Here immunoSEQ multiplex PCR was the method, and the copy in TCRdb shows in-frame clones only, minus some. D and trimming were read from the DNA, whereas the V and J calls and clone size are those reported in that table. The repertoire includes around 200,000 clones, 83% of them detected once, and about 1.3% sits in the top ten. Followed longitudinally, the Seattle patients had been enrolled during active infection. This sample is drawn from a study of blood T cell repertoires in COVID-19. The wider study: Italy, Spain and the United States were the sources of the convalescent and acute COVID-19 samples.

V was clipped by 10 bases and J by 4 bases; unmatched bases: 6. Per germline, CDR1 MNHEY and CDR2 SVGAGI. The CDR3 is 14 amino acids. Sequencing input: peripheral blood. The origin of this receptor is a woman aged 25 to 39 with COVID-19, enrolled during active disease. The chain carries TRBV6-5 and TRBJ2-7, with TRBD2 matching over 14 bases. This CDR3 is CATFGTSGSYEQYF. The CDR3, as DNA: TGTGCCACTTTTGGGACTAGCGGGAGTTACGAGCAGTACTTC.